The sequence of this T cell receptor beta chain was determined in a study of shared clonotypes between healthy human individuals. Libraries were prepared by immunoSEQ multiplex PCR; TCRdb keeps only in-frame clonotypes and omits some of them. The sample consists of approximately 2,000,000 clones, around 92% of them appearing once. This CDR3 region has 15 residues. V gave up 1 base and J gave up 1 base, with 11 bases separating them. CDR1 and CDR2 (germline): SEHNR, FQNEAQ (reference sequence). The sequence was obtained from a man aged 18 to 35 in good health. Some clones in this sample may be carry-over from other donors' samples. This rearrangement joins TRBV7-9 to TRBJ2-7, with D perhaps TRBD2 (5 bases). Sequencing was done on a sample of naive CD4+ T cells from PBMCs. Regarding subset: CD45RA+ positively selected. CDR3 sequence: CASSLVGSVSYEQYF. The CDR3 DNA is TGTGCCAGCAGCTTAGTGGGTAGCGTATCCTACGAGCAGTACTTC.